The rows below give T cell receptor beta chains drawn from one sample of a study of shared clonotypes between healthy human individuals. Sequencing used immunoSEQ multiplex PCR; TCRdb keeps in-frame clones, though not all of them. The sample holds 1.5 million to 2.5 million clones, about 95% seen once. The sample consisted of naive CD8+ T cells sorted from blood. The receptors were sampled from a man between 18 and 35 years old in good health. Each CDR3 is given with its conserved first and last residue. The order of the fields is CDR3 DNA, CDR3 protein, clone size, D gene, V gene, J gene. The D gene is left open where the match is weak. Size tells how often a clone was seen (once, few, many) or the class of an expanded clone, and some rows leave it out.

CDR3 DNA: TGTGCCTGGAGTCGGCGGGTTTCCATGTCCTTC; CDR3 protein: CAWSRRVSMSF; clone size: NA; D gene: NA; V gene: TRBV30; J gene: TRBJ2-7
CDR3 DNA: TGTGCCAGCAGCTTGGATCGGGGATGGACCGAGCAGTACTTC; CDR3 protein: CASSLDRGWTEQYF; clone size: NA; D gene: NA; V gene: TRBV5-6; J gene: TRBJ2-7
CDR3 DNA: TGCGCCAGCAGGACAGGGACGACCGGGGAGCTGTTTTTT; CDR3 protein: CASRTGTTGELFF; clone size: NA; D gene: TRBD1; V gene: TRBV4-1; J gene: TRBJ2-2
CDR3 DNA: TGTGCCAGCAGCGCCTCCACAGATACGCAGTATTTT; CDR3 protein: CASSASTDTQYF; clone size: NA; D gene: NA; V gene: TRBV11-2; J gene: TRBJ2-3
CDR3 DNA: TGCGCCAGCAGCCAAGCCGGGACAGGGGGCGCCCGCTATGGCTACACCTTC; CDR3 protein: CASSQAGTGGARYGYTF; clone size: NA; D gene: TRBD1; V gene: TRBV4-3; J gene: TRBJ1-2
CDR3 DNA: TGTGCCAGCAGCTGGCTAGCGGGAGTCGGCAATGAGCAGTTCTTC; CDR3 protein: CASSWLAGVGNEQFF; clone size: NA; D gene: TRBD2; V gene: TRBV5-4; J gene: TRBJ2-1
CDR3 DNA: TGTGCCAGCAGTTTATGGGTCGGCACAGATACGCAGTATTTT; CDR3 protein: CASSLWVGTDTQYF; clone size: NA; D gene: NA; V gene: TRBV27; J gene: TRBJ2-3
CDR3 DNA: TGTGCCTGGAGCTCCAGCGGGTTGACAGATACGCAGTATTTT; CDR3 protein: CAWSSSGLTDTQYF; clone size: NA; D gene: NA; V gene: TRBV30; J gene: TRBJ2-3
CDR3 DNA: TGTGCCAGCAGCGTAGGGGATTCCTACGAGCAGTACTTC; CDR3 protein: CASSVGDSYEQYF; clone size: NA; D gene: NA; V gene: TRBV9; J gene: TRBJ2-7
CDR3 DNA: TGTGCCAGCAGTTTATTATACCCTCTCGGGGAGCTGTTTTTT; CDR3 protein: CASSLLYPLGELFF; clone size: once; D gene: NA; V gene: TRBV27; J gene: TRBJ2-2
CDR3 DNA: TGTGCCAGCAGCCTGGGGACAGGAAACATCTATGGCTACACCTTC; CDR3 protein: CASSLGTGNIYGYTF; clone size: NA; D gene: TRBD1; V gene: TRBV5-6; J gene: TRBJ1-2
CDR3 DNA: TGTGCCAGCAGCTTAGAGGCGGGAGGGCCTAATGAGCAGTTCTTC; CDR3 protein: CASSLEAGGPNEQFF; clone size: NA; D gene: TRBD2; V gene: TRBV13; J gene: TRBJ2-1
CDR3 DNA: TGTGCCAGTAGTATCCCCAGACAGGGGCCGGAACCCCTCCACTTT; CDR3 protein: CASSIPRQGPEPLHF; clone size: NA; D gene: TRBD1; V gene: TRBV19; J gene: TRBJ1-6
CDR3 DNA: TGTGCCAGCAGTTTATCGGGCGACTACGAGCAGTACTTC; CDR3 protein: CASSLSGDYEQYF; clone size: NA; D gene: NA; V gene: TRBV27; J gene: TRBJ2-7
CDR3 DNA: TGCGCCAGCAGCCAAGATGTCGGTTCAGCGAACACTGAAGCTTTCTTT; CDR3 protein: CASSQDVGSANTEAFF; clone size: NA; D gene: NA; V gene: TRBV4-3; J gene: TRBJ1-1
CDR3 DNA: TGTGCCAGCAGCGCCGACGGATCCTACGAGCAGTACTTC; CDR3 protein: CASSADGSYEQYF; clone size: NA; D gene: NA; V gene: TRBV9; J gene: TRBJ2-7
CDR3 DNA: TGTGCCAGCAGTTCCGGGGGGAGCTCCTACGAGCAGTACTTC; CDR3 protein: CASSSGGSSYEQYF; clone size: NA; D gene: TRBD2; V gene: TRBV5-6; J gene: TRBJ2-7
CDR3 DNA: TGTGCCAGCAGCAAAGTAAGTAGCGGGACCGGGGAGCTGTTTTTT; CDR3 protein: CASSKVSSGTGELFF; clone size: NA; D gene: NA; V gene: TRBV21-1; J gene: TRBJ2-2
CDR3 DNA: TGTGCCATCAGTGATAATCACCGACAGTTCATGAACACTGAAGCTTTCTTT; CDR3 protein: CAISDNHRQFMNTEAFF; clone size: NA; D gene: NA; V gene: TRBV10-3; J gene: TRBJ1-1
CDR3 DNA: TGTGCCAGCAGCTCATGGGGGTCTCGGACGGATACGCAGTATTTT; CDR3 protein: CASSSWGSRTDTQYF; clone size: NA; D gene: NA; V gene: TRBV5-6; J gene: TRBJ2-3
CDR3 DNA: TGTGCCAGTAGTCCCGTTTTGGGGCTCTTCACTGAAGCTTTCTTT; CDR3 protein: CASSPVLGLFTEAFF; clone size: NA; D gene: NA; V gene: TRBV19; J gene: TRBJ1-1
CDR3 DNA: TGTGCCAGCAGATTCGGCGGATCTAATGAAAAACTGTTTTTT; CDR3 protein: CASRFGGSNEKLFF; clone size: NA; D gene: NA; V gene: TRBV27; J gene: TRBJ1-4
CDR3 DNA: TGCGCCAGCAGCCAAGATTGGGCTAGCGGGAGGTACGAGCAGTACTTC; CDR3 protein: CASSQDWASGRYEQYF; clone size: NA; D gene: TRBD2; V gene: TRBV4-3; J gene: TRBJ2-7
CDR3 DNA: TGTGCCAGCAGCTTGGGGGCTTCCTACGAGCAGTACTTC; CDR3 protein: CASSLGASYEQYF; clone size: NA; D gene: NA; V gene: TRBV5-6; J gene: TRBJ2-7
CDR3 DNA: TGTGCCAGCAGCTACATACAGGGGACCCGCACTGAAGCTTTCTTT; CDR3 protein: CASSYIQGTRTEAFF; clone size: NA; D gene: TRBD1; V gene: TRBV6-6; J gene: TRBJ1-1
CDR3 DNA: TGTGCCAGCAGCTACTCCAAGGGGGGCTACGAGCAGTACTTC; CDR3 protein: CASSYSKGGYEQYF; clone size: NA; D gene: NA; V gene: TRBV11-2; J gene: TRBJ2-7
CDR3 DNA: TGTGCCAGCAGCTTTATTAGGGGACTAGCGGGGGCCGTATCTAGCACAGATACGCAGTATTTT; CDR3 protein: CASSFIRGLAGAVSSTDTQYF; clone size: once; D gene: NA; V gene: TRBV12-1; J gene: TRBJ2-3
CDR3 DNA: TGTGCCTGGAGTGTACGTCAGGGCCCCTATGGCTACACCTTC; CDR3 protein: CAWSVRQGPYGYTF; clone size: NA; D gene: NA; V gene: TRBV30; J gene: TRBJ1-2
CDR3 DNA: TGCGCCAGCAGCCAATTGACCCAGGGATGGGGGGAGACCCAGTACTTC; CDR3 protein: CASSQLTQGWGETQYF; clone size: NA; D gene: NA; V gene: TRBV4-1; J gene: TRBJ2-5
CDR3 DNA: TGTGCCAGCAGTTTAGTCCCCGGGGAGCTGTTTTTT; CDR3 protein: CASSLVPGELFF; clone size: NA; D gene: NA; V gene: TRBV28; J gene: TRBJ2-2
CDR3 DNA: TGTGCCAGCAGCCCCGGGACTACTAATTCACCCCTCCACTTT; CDR3 protein: CASSPGTTNSPLHF; clone size: few; D gene: NA; V gene: TRBV6-6; J gene: TRBJ1-6
CDR3 DNA: TGTGCCAGCAGCTCGAGGGACAGCGACCAAGAGACCCAGTACTTC; CDR3 protein: CASSSRDSDQETQYF; clone size: NA; D gene: TRBD1; V gene: TRBV11-3; J gene: TRBJ2-5
CDR3 DNA: TGTGCCAGCAATCCGGGACTAGCGCCTTTATATGAGCAGTTCTTC; CDR3 protein: CASNPGLAPLYEQFF; clone size: NA; D gene: TRBD2; V gene: TRBV6-5; J gene: TRBJ2-1
CDR3 DNA: TGTGCTAGCAGCTTAACTAGCGGGAGGGCCTGGAATGAGCAGTTCTTC; CDR3 protein: CASSLTSGRAWNEQFF; clone size: NA; D gene: TRBD2; V gene: TRBV7-7; J gene: TRBJ2-1
CDR3 DNA: TGTGCCAGCACCTCTGAGGGGGTAGGGGAGCAGTTCTTC; CDR3 protein: CASTSEGVGEQFF; clone size: NA; D gene: NA; V gene: TRBV6-6; J gene: TRBJ2-1
CDR3 DNA: TGTGCCAGCAGCTTTATCCGAATGGCGGTTAGCTCCTACAATGAGCAGTTCTTC; CDR3 protein: CASSFIRMAVSSYNEQFF; clone size: NA; D gene: NA; V gene: TRBV7-8; J gene: TRBJ2-1
CDR3 DNA: TGCGCCAGCAGCCCAATACAGTTACACACCGGGGAGCTGTTTTTT; CDR3 protein: CASSPIQLHTGELFF; clone size: NA; D gene: NA; V gene: TRBV4-3; J gene: TRBJ2-2
CDR3 DNA: TGTGCCAGCTCACCCGACCTTTACAGGGGGCCGGACTATGGCTACACCTTC; CDR3 protein: CASSPDLYRGPDYGYTF; clone size: once; D gene: TRBD1; V gene: TRBV18; J gene: TRBJ1-2
CDR3 DNA: TGCGCCAGCGCCAGCGCCAGCGAACACTACGAGCAGTACTTC; CDR3 protein: CASASASEHYEQYF; clone size: NA; D gene: NA; V gene: TRBV4-1; J gene: TRBJ2-7
CDR3 DNA: TGTGCCAGCAGACCACAGGGACAAGACTACGAGCAGTACTTC; CDR3 protein: CASRPQGQDYEQYF; clone size: once; D gene: NA; V gene: TRBV6-6; J gene: TRBJ2-7
CDR3 DNA: TGTGCCAGTAGTGCCTGGGACTACGAGGGCTACACCTTC; CDR3 protein: CASSAWDYEGYTF; clone size: few; D gene: NA; V gene: TRBV19; J gene: TRBJ1-2
CDR3 DNA: TGTGCCAGCAGCTACAGTGGCAATGAGCAGTTCTTC; CDR3 protein: CASSYSGNEQFF; clone size: NA; D gene: NA; V gene: TRBV7-9; J gene: TRBJ2-1
CDR3 DNA: TGTGCCAGCAGCCTTACGGGGGGCCTGGATCCCGAGCAGTACTTC; CDR3 protein: CASSLTGGLDPEQYF; clone size: NA; D gene: NA; V gene: TRBV13; J gene: TRBJ2-7